This TCR beta chain was identified during a study of blood T cell repertoires in COVID-19. The wider study: Acute and convalescent COVID-19 samples came from the United States, Italy and Spain. T cells, B-cell-depleted T cells, or PBMCs provided the cDNA or gDNA that served as material.

In the authors' methods: Estimated nucleated cell counts came from reference gene primer amplification. Using immunoSEQ multiplex PCR, the repertoire was profiled, and TCRdb retains in-frame clones only, with some absent. The V and J calls and the clone size are those of that table, but D and trimming were determined from the DNA. The sample lists some 270,000 clones; 80% to 85% were seen once. This receptor was taken from a woman in her thirties or forties who had recovered from COVID-19. The sample consisted of peripheral blood.

This chain's CDR3 is CASSFRAGGKYEQYF. The CDR3 DNA reads TGTGCCAGCAGCTTCAGGGCAGGGGGCAAATACGAGCAGTACTTC. This chain uses TRBV28 with TRBJ2-7; 8 positions match TRBD1. This CDR3 spans 15 amino acids. The germline V gene encodes CDR1 MDHEN and CDR2 SYDVKM. Losses at the gene ends were 6 bases for V and 4 bases for J; bases not matched to a gene: 11.